This T cell receptor beta chain was observed in a study of tumor-infiltrating lymphocytes in primary liver carcinoma. Co-extraction of both nucleic acids (RNA and DNA) used about 17-33 mg of unsorted bulk tissue. Surgery removed the patients' primary liver carcinoma. Patients in the cohort were treatment-naive and living with chronic HBV infection. Samples were taken from five separate regions (per tumor). Over 80% of the cells in every tumor sample were viable tumor cells. This CDR3 has 17 residues. Germline CDR1 LGHNA, CDR2 YNFKEQ. Trimming shortened V by 4 bases and J by 1 base, and 18 bases separated the two germline ends. Total RNA amounting to roughly 450 ng was the source from which TCR beta cDNA was made with a constant-region primer. Three-round nested multiplex PCR performed with slightly modified ARM-PCR produced the TCR beta libraries. With TRBV1-TRBV30 forward primers and a C-beta reverse primer, the first two PCR rounds were run for 10 to 11 cycles each. In TCRdb, the multiplex PCR reads were re-called with MiXCR into one record per CDR3 protein. The sample records 60,000 or so distinct CDR3 sequences, 60% to 85% being singletons.

Input material: liver tumor tissue from sampling region 2. Specified subset: tumor region T2, inferior pole. The clonotype was recovered from a man aged 35 to 55 with primary liver carcinoma and hepatitis B virus infection. The rearrangement links TRBV4-2 to TRBJ2-3; perhaps TRBD2 as D (5 bases). CDR3 protein: CASSPTQAAVGTDTQYF. The CDR3 DNA is TGTGCCAGCAGCCCGACCCAAGCGGCCGTTGGCACAGATACGCAGTATTTT.